The 21 T cell receptor beta chains below were found in one sample sequenced in a study of early T cells in non-severe SARS-CoV-2 infection. From the 5' RACE reads, TCRdb called clonotypes with MiXCR, one entry per CDR3 protein. The data hold 15,000 to 20,000 distinct CDR3 sequences, with roughly 5.1% observed a single time. Specimen: whole blood. The receptors stem from an adult who was a healthcare worker with PCR-confirmed SARS-CoV-2 infection or an uninfected control (not recorded which).

This clonotype showed up just a few times. The chain uses TRBV20-1 and TRBJ2-7; the D gene is possibly TRBD2 (6 bases). With 5 bases removed from V and 4 bases from J, the gap between germline ends came to 24 bases. This CDR3 contains 16 residues. Per the germline V gene, CDR1 is DFQATT and CDR2 is SNEGSKA (reference sequence). The CDR3 is CSAAPPLGLDSYEQYF. DNA of the CDR3: TGCAGTGCTGCACCCCCTTTGGGACTCGACTCTTACGAGCAGTACTTC.

The rearrangement links TRBV11-2 to TRBJ2-7; 7 bases line up with TRBD2. Germline trimming cut 5 bases from V and 6 bases from J; bases unmatched to any gene: 22. CDR1 and CDR2 from the germline V gene are SGHAT and FQNNGV. The CDR3 covers 18 residues. In DNA form, the CDR3 reads TGTGCCAGCAGCCAAAGGTCCGGACTAGGGGCCCAAGGGATCGAGCAGTACTTC. Its translation: CASSQRSGLGAQGIEQYF.

The table lists this clonotype with many counts. J is TRBJ1-4 and V is TRBV2; a possible D gene is TRBD1 (5 bases). The CDR3 totals 15 residues. Germline CDR1 and CDR2: SNHLY and FYNNEI. The ends were cut back, 7 bases at V and 8 bases at J, with 20 bases in the middle. The DNA for the CDR3 is TGTGCCAGCATCCAGGGAGGTGGCCGAGGGGAAAAACTGTTTTTT. Translated: CASIQGGGRGEKLFF.

This clonotype occurred a few times. The junction does not match germline at one end; this may be a read error. The chain joins TRBV16 to TRBJ1-1; 9 bases fit TRBD1. CDR3 length equals 14 residues. Germline-derived CDR1 and CDR2 are KGHSY and FQNENV. This CDR3 is CASSVRDRALRRRF. The CDR3 DNA sequence: TGTGCCAGCAGCGTCCGGGACAGGGCCTTGAGGCGACGCTTT.

This clonotype was recorded many times. The chain has TRBV3-1 and TRBJ2-7; D may be TRBD2 (6 bases). CDR1 is LGHDT, CDR2 YNNKEL, per germline (reference sequence). Between the trimmed V and J ends, which lost 0 bases and 5 bases, there was a span of 11 bases. The CDR3 loop spans 14 amino acids. The CDR3 loop is CASSQEGRTDEQYF. The CDR3 DNA is TGTGCCAGCAGCCAAGAAGGGAGGACGGACGAGCAGTACTTC.

This clonotype has ten or more counts. This rearrangement joins TRBV10-3 to TRBJ2-5; unclear D gene. In germline, CDR1 is ENHRY, CDR2 SYGVKD. CDR3 size: 14 residues. The V gene lost 3 bases and the J gene lost 1 base, with 9 bases spanning the gap. Written as DNA, the CDR3 is TGTGCCATCAGTGAACCCATGGTCCAAGAGACCCAGTACTTC. Its protein is CAISEPMVQETQYF.

The V call is TRBV12-3 or TRBV12-4, the J call TRBJ2-3, with 12 bases matching TRBD2. The CDR3 extends over 18 amino acids. Trimming at V came to 3 bases and at J to 3 bases, leaving 10 bases not matched to a gene. CDR3 sequence: CASSFGMTSGSLTDTQYF. The CDR3 DNA reads TGTGCCAGCAGTTTTGGGATGACTAGCGGGAGTTTGACAGATACGCAGTATTTT.

This clonotype came up a few times. The rearrangement uses TRBV6-2 or TRBV6-3 and TRBJ2-2; TRBD2 agrees at 7 bases. In germline, CDR1 is MNHEY, CDR2 SVGEGT. The CDR3 has 15 residues. V lost 5 bases, J lost 3 bases, and 6 bases stayed unmatched. CDR3 coding DNA: TGTGCCAGCAGTCGGAGCGGGGACGACACCGGGGAGCTGTTTTTT. This translates into CASSRSGDDTGELFF.

This clonotype has a count of ten or more. The chain carries TRBV30 and TRBJ2-1, with D uncertain. The CDR3 sequence is 16 residues long. Germline assignment: CDR1 GTSNPN and CDR2 SVGIG (reference sequence). The germline V and J ends were trimmed by 3 bases and 5 bases, with 20 bases remaining between them. DNA of the CDR3: TGTGCCTGGAGACGTAAGGGCTCCAACGCACACAATGAGCAGTTCTTC. It translates to CAWRRKGSNAHNEQFF.

This clonotype was picked up many times. The rearrangement links TRBV7-9 to TRBJ2-5; D may match TRBD1 or TRBD2 (5 bases each). Germline lookup yields CDR1 SEHNR and CDR2 FQNEAQ (reference sequence). Trimming cost V 5 bases and J 3 bases, with 28 bases left between them. The CDR3 has 19 residues. This CDR3 reads CASSGLGRAVLLTEETQYF. DNA for the CDR3: TGTGCCAGCAGCGGCCTGGGGCGGGCAGTCCTGCTTACTGAAGAGACCCAGTACTTC.

V is TRBV3-1 and J is TRBJ2-1, with 13 positions matching TRBD2. The CDR3 covers 17 residues. V lost 1 base to trimming and J lost 5 bases; unmatched junction nucleotides: 5. CDR1 and CDR2 (germline): LGHDT, YNNKEL (reference sequence). The CDR3 reads CASSQVLLAGGNNEQFF. CDR3 DNA: TGTGCCAGCAGCCAAGTACTACTAGCGGGAGGGAACAATGAGCAGTTCTTC.

This clonotype came up many times. This sequence joins TRBV18 and TRBJ1-5; TRBD1 might be the D (6 bases). V lost 6 bases and J 2 bases, leaving 8 bases between the germline ends. Germline CDR1 reads KGHSH; CDR2 reads LQKENI. The length of the CDR3 is 13 residues. In DNA, the CDR3 is TGTGCCAGCTCCAGGACAGGCAATCAGCCCCAGCATTTT. This encodes CASSRTGNQPQHF. The full variable domain, with the rest looked up from reference TRBV18 and TRBJ1-5, is NAGVMQNPRHLVRRRGQEARLRCSPMKGHSHVYWYRQLPEEGLKFMVYLQKENIIDESGMPKERFSAEFPKEGPSILRIQQVVRGDSAAYFCASSRTGNQPQHFGDGTRLSIL.

This clonotype was detected ten times or more. This chain joins TRBV21-1 and TRBJ1-2; the table calls TRBD1, which could not be checked here. TRBV21-1 corresponds to a pseudogene. The CDR3 sequence is 16 residues long. As DNA, the CDR3 is TGTGCCAGCAGCACACCTGGCTTACAGGTTAACTATGGCTACACCTTC. It is translated as CASSTPGLQVNYGYTF.

This clonotype was seen ten or more times. This chain uses TRBV14 with TRBJ1-2; TRBD1 is a possible D gene (5 bases). The V gene lost 2 bases and the J gene lost 7 bases, with 14 bases spanning the gap. The CDR3 spans 14 residues. Germline values: CDR1 SGHDN, CDR2 FVKESK. As DNA, the CDR3 is TGTGCCAGCAGCCAATCGACAGCAGCCGTTGGCTACACCTTC. Amino acid sequence: CASSQSTAAVGYTF.

This clonotype has a count of ten or more. The rearrangement uses TRBV5-1 and TRBJ2-3, with 9 bases aligning to TRBD2. V shed 4 bases and J 2 bases; nucleotides not matched to a gene: 17. CDR1 is SGHRS and CDR2 is YFSETQ in the germline V gene. The CDR3 contains 19 residues. Here the CDR3 DNA reads TGCGCCAGCAGCCTCCTCGTGGGTAGCGGGAGATTGGTCACAGATACGCAGTATTTT. This encodes CASSLLVGSGRLVTDTQYF.

Sample share makes this clonotype medium-sized. The rearrangement joins TRBV7-6 to TRBJ2-1; D is possibly TRBD1 or TRBD2 (7 bases each). Trimming cost V 11 bases and J 0 bases, with 23 bases left between them. CDR1 is SGHVS and CDR2 is FNYEAQ in the germline V gene. The CDR3 length is 17 residues. This chain's CDR3 is CASGGLAAESSYNEQFF. The CDR3 region has the DNA TGTGCCTCAGGGGGGCTAGCGGCCGAAAGCTCCTACAATGAGCAGTTCTTC.

This clonotype was found many times. The genes are TRBV30 and TRBJ2-2; 8 nucleotides match TRBD2. Unmatched junction bases numbered 17, after V lost 5 bases and J lost 0 bases. The CDR3 loop spans 19 amino acids. Germline CDR1 reads GTSNPN; CDR2 reads SVGIG (reference sequence). This CDR3 is CAWHTSAGVLATNTGELFF. DNA of the CDR3: TGTGCCTGGCACACGTCAGCGGGAGTCCTGGCCACGAACACCGGGGAGCTGTTTTTT.

This clonotype was seen at least ten times. This rearrangement joins TRBV30 to TRBJ1-1; TRBD1 aligns across 8 bases. Looked up from germline, CDR1 is GTSNPN and CDR2 is SVGIG (reference sequence). After removal of 1 base from V and 0 bases from J, the junction contained 10 bases not matched to a gene. There are 17 residues in the CDR3. CDR3 DNA: TGTGCCTGGAGTGACTTAGATCTGACAGGGGTGAACACTGAAGCTTTCTTT. Translated, it gives CAWSDLDLTGVNTEAFF. Variable domain in full (rest from reference TRBV30 and TRBJ1-1): SQTIHQWPATLVQPVGSPLSLECTVEGTSNPNLYWYRQAAGRGLQLLFYSVGIGQISSEVPQNLSASRPQDRQFILSSKKLLLSDSGFYLCAWSDLDLTGVNTEAFFGQGTRLTVV.

By sample fraction, this clonotype is medium-sized. This chain links TRBV20-1 with TRBJ1-2; weak D call: TRBD1 (5 bases). The CDR3 length is 14 residues. V was cut by 4 bases and J by 0 bases, with 12 bases left in between. Per germline, CDR1 DFQATT and CDR2 SNEGSKA (reference sequence). This chain's CDR3 is CSAIRGRANYGYTF. The CDR3 DNA is TGCAGTGCTATTCGCGGCAGGGCTAACTATGGCTACACCTTC.

The table lists this clonotype with many counts. The V call is TRBV6-2 or TRBV6-3, the J call TRBJ1-5; the D gene is possibly TRBD1 (5 bases). V lost 2 bases, J lost 4 bases, and 9 bases lay in between. CDR3 length equals 14 residues. Germline-derived CDR1 and CDR2 are MNHEY and SVGEGT. The CDR3 DNA follows: TGTGCCAGCAGTTACGGGGGAGAGAATCAGCCCCAGCATTTT. Its translation: CASSYGGENQPQHF.

This clonotype was counted ten times or more. The chain has TRBV10-1 and TRBJ2-1; D perhaps matches TRBD1 (5 bases). Trimming left V 4 bases short and J 4 bases short, with 14 bases between. CDR3 length equals 15 residues. CDR1 and CDR2 (germline): WNHNN, SYGVQD (reference sequence). CDR3 nucleotides: TGCGCCAGCAGTGTAACAAGGAAGGGGTACAATGAGCAGTTCTTC. It codes for CASSVTRKGYNEQFF.